The source of this T cell receptor beta chain is a study of T-cell reconstitution after alpha-beta-depleted transplantation in children. Researchers prepared the TCRbeta library using unique molecular identifiers, the study reports. TCRdb fed the PCR reads into MiXCR, producing one record per CDR3 protein. Of 450,000 to 500,000 distinct CDR3 sequences listed, around 12% are singletons. The sequencing here drew on PBMCs from the stem cell graft donor, taken from the stem cell graft. This TCR came from a human donor who donated a stem cell graft to a child with combined immunodeficiency.

Here the CDR3 DNA reads TGTGCCAGCAGTTTAGGTGTCGGTCAGGGGGAAAAACTGTTTTTT. Translated, it gives CASSLGVGQGEKLFF. The chain couples TRBV12-3 or TRBV12-4 to TRBJ1-4, with D possibly TRBD1 on 6 matching bases. The ends were cut back, 1 base at V and 8 bases at J, with 14 bases in the middle. This CDR3 spans 15 amino acids.